What follows are 25 T cell receptor beta chains derived from one specimen sequenced in a study of CD8+ T cells in alopecia areata. As the sequencing template, cDNA was produced by extracting RNA and reverse transcribing it. Method: immunoSEQ multiplex PCR; TCRdb's copy keeps in-frame clones and lacks some. Of 150,000 or so clones listed, about 66% are singletons. Specimen: CD8+ T cells sorted from blood, collected at week 0. The receptors come from a human donor with alopecia areata.

The rearrangement joins TRBV2 to TRBJ1-1, with TRBD1 as a possible D gene (6 bases). Germline V gene data show CDR1 as SNHLY and CDR2 as FYNNEI. This CDR3 spans 12 amino acids. V lost 7 bases to trimming and J lost 8 bases, with 14 bases between them. CDR3 sequence reads: CASMGRGWEAFF. The CDR3 coding sequence is TGTGCCAGCATGGGCAGGGGATGGGAAGCTTTCTTT.

The chain employs TRBV30 and TRBJ1-2; 7 bases fit TRBD1. Per germline, CDR1 GTSNPN and CDR2 SVGIG (reference sequence). V trimming: 0 bases; J trimming: 6 bases; junction bases outside the gene matches: 7. There are 14 residues in the CDR3. The CDR3 nucleotides are TGTGCCTGGAGTGTACAGGGGTACAGGGATGGCTACACCTTC. Amino acids: CAWSVQGYRDGYTF.

CDR3: CASSSPDRVRGNEQFF. The CDR3, as DNA: TGTGCCAGCAGCTCCCCGGACAGGGTTAGGGGCAATGAGCAGTTCTTC. The chain carries TRBV13 and TRBJ2-1; 8 nucleotides align to TRBD1. Germline CDR1 PRHDT, CDR2 FYEKMQ (reference sequence). The CDR3 covers 16 residues. The V segment lost 4 bases and the J segment 6 bases; nucleotides outside the gene matches: 11.

This clone was seen a few times. The chain recombines TRBV29-1 with TRBJ2-2; no clear D. V was shortened by 6 bases and J by 5 bases, with 10 bases between the two germline ends. Germline V gives CDR1 SQVTM, CDR2 ANQGSEA. This CDR3 contains 12 residues. The CDR3 loop reads CSVVTVTGELFF. The CDR3 nucleotides read TGCAGCGTGGTGACGGTTACCGGGGAGCTGTTTTTT.

This clone was counted only a few times. V gene TRBV19 combines with J gene TRBJ2-2, with D possibly matching TRBD1 (6 bases). The CDR3 extends over 19 amino acids. The germline V gene has CDR1 LNHDA and CDR2 SQIVND (reference sequence). V dropped 2 bases and J dropped 5 bases, with 24 bases sitting between them. The CDR3 loop reads CASSIPPLRQEKWTGELFF. The CDR3 DNA reads TGTGCCAGTAGTATACCTCCCCTTAGACAGGAGAAGTGGACCGGGGAGCTGTTTTTT.

The chain couples TRBV7-8 to TRBJ1-5, with D uncertain. This CDR3 comprises 12 residues. V lost 1 base and J 9 bases, leaving 7 bases between the germline ends. Germline CDR1 SGHVS, CDR2 FQNEAQ. CDR3 bases: TGTGCCAGCAGCTTAGGGAGTCGGCCCCAGCATTTT. Encoded protein: CASSLGSRPQHF.

The rearrangement links TRBV11-2 to TRBJ2-1; D ambiguous. Trimming pared 5 bases from V and 7 bases from J, leaving 3 bases between. This CDR3 has 10 amino acids. Germline V gives CDR1 SGHAT, CDR2 FQNNGV. The CDR3 sequence is CASSGNEQFF. The CDR3, as DNA: TGTGCCAGCAGCGGAAATGAGCAGTTCTTC.

This rearrangement joins TRBV2 to TRBJ2-7, with unresolved D. The length of the CDR3 is 13 residues. Germline CDR1 reads SNHLY; CDR2 reads FYNNEI. Trimming cost V 2 bases and J 3 bases, with 8 bases left between them. The CDR3 protein is CASSELQDYEQYF. Here the CDR3 DNA reads TGTGCCAGCAGTGAACTGCAGGACTACGAGCAGTACTTC.

This clone was seen only a few times. The V call is TRBV5-1, the J call TRBJ2-5, with no clear D. The CDR3 loop spans 14 amino acids. V lost 0 bases and J 5 bases, leaving 11 bases between the germline ends. Germline assignment: CDR1 SGHRS and CDR2 YFSETQ. The CDR3 here is CASSLEVARETQYF. The DNA for the CDR3 is TGCGCCAGCAGCTTGGAAGTAGCCCGGGAGACCCAGTACTTC.

The V call is TRBV10-3, the J call TRBJ2-1; no firm D call. CDR1 and CDR2 (germline): ENHRY, SYGVKD. Trimming took off 5 bases at V and 0 bases at J, with 5 bases between the two ends. The length of the CDR3 is 13 residues. Written as DNA, the CDR3 is TGTGCCATCAGTAGGAGCTCCTACAATGAGCAGTTCTTC. It yields the protein CAISRSSYNEQFF.

The chain has TRBV27 and TRBJ1-2; 8 nucleotides agree with TRBD1. The V and J ends lost 5 bases and 4 bases, in that order; junction bases with no gene match: 3. The CDR3 length is 13 residues. Germline V CDR1 and CDR2: MNHEY, SMNVEV (reference sequence). In DNA, the CDR3 is TGTGCCAGCAGTCACGGACAGGGCTATGGCTACACCTTC. Translation gives CASSHGQGYGYTF.

This clone has just a few counts. The chain is built from TRBV7-9 and TRBJ1-5; maybe TRBD1 (5 bases). Trimming shortened V by 0 bases and J by 5 bases, and 8 bases separated the two germline ends. The V gene's germline CDR1 is SEHNR and CDR2 FQNEAQ (reference sequence). CDR3 length equals 14 residues. The CDR3: CASSLATDYQPQHF. CDR3 nucleotide sequence: TGTGCCAGCAGCTTAGCGACAGACTATCAGCCCCAGCATTTT.

J is TRBJ1-1 and V is TRBV5-1, with 10 bases matching TRBD1. The CDR3 loop spans 12 amino acids. Germline V gene sequence: CDR1 SGHRS, CDR2 YFSETQ. The V gene end was trimmed by 3 bases and the J gene end by 8 bases; junction bases not matched to a gene: 1. The CDR3 DNA reads as TGCGCCAGCAGCTCGACAGGGGGCGAAGCTTTCTTT. It codes for CASSSTGGEAFF.

The chain recombines TRBV11-2 with TRBJ2-3; 7 nucleotides match TRBD1. This CDR3 is built from 16 residues. V trimming: 4 bases; J trimming: 4 bases; junction bases outside the gene matches: 11. The germline V gene encodes CDR1 SGHAT and CDR2 FQNNGV. CDR3 bases: TGTGCCAGCAGCTCACTCGGGACAGCGCCCTCAGATACGCAGTATTTT. This codes for CASSSLGTAPSDTQYF.

This clone showed up many times. V and J are TRBV5-1 and TRBJ2-3, with TRBD2 identical over 8 bases. There are 15 residues in the CDR3. With 0 bases clipped from V and 6 bases from J, the junction kept 6 bases outside the gene matches. Germline V gene data show CDR1 as SGHRS and CDR2 as YFSETQ. The CDR3 coding sequence is TGCGCCAGCAGCTTGGAGGGACTAGATTTGGATACGCAGTATTTT. Translated, it gives CASSLEGLDLDTQYF.

This clone appeared a few times. V gene TRBV13 combines with J gene TRBJ2-7; 9 positions agree with TRBD1. The CDR3 extends over 13 amino acids. The ends lost 8 bases at V and 4 bases at J; junction bases unmatched: 6. CDR1 and CDR2 from the germline V gene are PRHDT and FYEKMQ (reference sequence). The CDR3 loop reads CASADRGKYEQYF. CDR3 bases: TGTGCCAGCGCCGACAGGGGGAAATACGAGCAGTACTTC.

A word on this clone: This specimen includes other DNA sequences encoding the same CDR3. This chain links TRBV5-6 with TRBJ1-5; D uncertain. V lost 0 bases and J lost 2, with 6 bases in between. Per germline, CDR1 SGHDT and CDR2 YYEEEE. This CDR3 is built from 14 residues. The CDR3, as DNA: TGTGCCAGCAGCTTGGGGGGTGGCAATCAGCCCCAGCATTTT. Translation: CASSLGGGNQPQHF. The variable domain in full, with the rest retrieved from reference TRBV5-6 and TRBJ1-5, is DAGVTQSPTHLIKTRGQQVTLRCSPKSGHDTVSWYQQALGQGPQFIFQYYEEEERQRGNFPDRFSGHQFPNYSSELNVNALLLGDSALYLCASSLGGGNQPQHFGDGTRLSIL.

V usage is TRBV6-5 and J usage is TRBJ2-3, with 8 positions matching TRBD1. Losses at the gene ends were 0 bases for V and 5 bases for J; bases not matched to a gene: 4. The CDR3 has 15 residues. The germline gives CDR1 MNHEY, CDR2 SVGAGI. The CDR3, as DNA: TGTGCCAGCAGTTACTCGACAGGGGAGGTAGATACGCAGTATTTT. Translated: CASSYSTGEVDTQYF.

V is TRBV13 and J is TRBJ2-4; 8 bases are a match to TRBD2. The CDR3 has 15 amino acids. Germline V gene data show CDR1 as PRHDT and CDR2 as FYEKMQ (reference sequence). V shed 4 bases, J shed 5 bases, and the junction held 7 bases outside the gene matches. CDR3: CASSSPSGGQNIQYF. Here the CDR3 DNA reads TGTGCCAGCAGCTCCCCCAGCGGGGGCCAAAACATTCAGTACTTC.

V gene TRBV5-1 combines with J gene TRBJ2-7; no definite D call. Deletions cut 1 base from V and 5 bases from J, with 13 bases between. This CDR3 has 14 residues. From germline, CDR1 is SGHRS and CDR2 YFSETQ. The CDR3 is CASSLREWNDEQYF. The CDR3 DNA reads as TGCGCCAGCAGCTTGAGGGAATGGAACGACGAGCAGTACTTC.

This clone occurred a few times. The chain recombines TRBV7-6 with TRBJ1-1, with D possibly TRBD1 on 6 matching bases. V gave up 5 bases and J gave up 2 bases, with 12 bases separating them. The CDR3 has 14 amino acids. Germline V CDR1 and CDR2: SGHVS, FNYEAQ. CDR3 amino acids: CASSVADSNTEAFF. In nucleotides, the CDR3 is TGTGCCAGCAGCGTTGCGGACAGCAACACTGAAGCTTTCTTT.

This clone was seen once. The rearrangement links TRBV4-1 to TRBJ2-1, with a possible D match to TRBD2 (6 bases). Per the germline V gene, CDR1 is MGHRA and CDR2 is YSYEKL. V dropped 1 base and J dropped 1 base, with 17 bases sitting between them. There are 18 residues in the CDR3. CDR3 in amino acids: CASSQGFTGGRSYNEQFF. Written as DNA, the CDR3 is TGCGCCAGCAGCCAAGGGTTCACCGGGGGAAGGTCCTACAATGAGCAGTTCTTC.

J is TRBJ2-5 and V is TRBV7-7; D is ambiguous. Trimming removed 6 bases at V and 5 bases at J, with 13 bases between. The CDR3 is 13 amino acids. Germline V gives CDR1 SSHAT, CDR2 FNYEAQ (reference sequence). The CDR3, as DNA: TGTGCCAGCAGGGAGCGTAGTGGTGAGACCCAGTACTTC. Translated, it gives CASRERSGETQYF.

The CDR3: CATSSISRTDTQYF. As DNA, the CDR3 is TGTGCCACCAGCAGTATCTCCCGCACAGATACGCAGTATTTT. The chain links TRBV15 to TRBJ2-3; D is unclear. Trimming took 3 bases from V and 1 from J, leaving 8 bases between them. From germline, CDR1 is LNHNV and CDR2 YYDKDF (reference sequence). The CDR3 consists of 14 residues.

This clone was detected only a few times. The genes are TRBV19 and TRBJ1-5, with unresolved D. Germline lookup yields CDR1 LNHDA and CDR2 SQIVND (reference sequence). Trimming shortened V by 6 bases and J by 3 bases, and 12 bases separated the two germline ends. This CDR3 spans 14 amino acids. CDR3 bases: TGTGCCAGTAGCTATCCGGTCGCCAATCAGCCCCAGCATTTT. Translating gives CASSYPVANQPQHF.